This T cell receptor beta chain derives from a study of blood T cell repertoires in COVID-19. V gave up 4 bases and J gave up 4 bases, with 8 bases separating them. CDR3 size: 13 residues. TCRdb's table, derived via immunoSEQ multiplex PCR, lists solely in-frame clones and lacks some. The repertoire holds approximately 270,000 clones, around 92% seen once, with approximately 2% in the top ten. Sequencing used PBMCs or T cells enriched from blood (not recorded which). This TCR derives from a woman aged 60 to 75 who had recovered from COVID-19. This chain uses TRBV12-3 or TRBV12-4 with TRBJ1-5, with no clear D. Here the CDR3 DNA reads TGTGCCAGCAGTTCCCGGTGGAATCAGCCCCAGCATTTT. Translation: CASSSRWNQPQHF.